The clone carrying this T cell receptor (beta chain) has a handful of counts. Authors' analysis steps: Cell counts per sample came from amplifying reference gene primers. Clones were sequenced by immunoSEQ multiplex PCR, and TCRdb holds only the in-frame ones, with some missing. That table supplies the V and J calls and clone size; D and trimming were determined from the DNA. The repertoire has more than 85,000 clones, less than 85% of them found once; the top ten carry about 20%. The sample originates from a study of blood T cell repertoires in COVID-19. In the study overall: T cells, B-cell-depleted T cells, or PBMCs provided the cDNA or gDNA that served as material.

V shed 3 bases and J 10 bases; nucleotides not matched to a gene: 11. The CDR3 is 14 residues long. CDR1 and CDR2 from the germline V gene are SGDLS and YYNGEE. The sequenced sample consisted of peripheral blood. The source is a woman aged 55 to 70 with acute or convalescent COVID-19. The V and J genes are TRBV9 and TRBJ1-1; 8 bases map to TRBD1. The CDR3 nucleotides are TGTGCCAGCAGCGCCTTTGTAGGGCAGGGGGCAGCTTTCTTT. It translates to CASSAFVGQGAAFF.